The next 20 T cell receptor beta chains were all read from a single sample in a study of blood T cell dynamics during melanoma immunotherapy. Specified time point: week 3, after first cycle of checkpoint inhibitor. Libraries were prepared by immunoSEQ multiplex PCR; TCRdb keeps only in-frame clonotypes and omits some of them. The sample has more than 15,000 clones, 87% seen once. The sequenced sample was blood, obtained from a patient treated with checkpoint blockade. All receptors come from a human donor with melanoma.

The count of this clone is one. This rearrangement joins TRBV19 to TRBJ1-2; D is uncertain. CDR3 length equals 13 residues. Per the germline V gene, CDR1 is LNHDA and CDR2 is SQIVND (reference sequence). The germline V and J ends were trimmed by 3 bases and 8 bases, with 13 bases remaining between them. The CDR3 spells CASSIAKPGGYTF. CDR3 bases: TGTGCCAGTAGTATTGCTAAGCCGGGAGGCTACACCTTC.

The gene calls are TRBV7-2 and TRBJ2-3; TRBD2 agrees at 7 bases. In germline, CDR1 is SGHTA, CDR2 FQGNSA. V trimming: 2 bases; J trimming: 2 bases; junction bases outside the gene matches: 7. There are 16 residues in the CDR3. The CDR3: CASSLREREFTDTQYF. The CDR3 DNA is TGTGCCAGCAGCTTACGGGAGCGGGAATTCACAGATACGCAGTATTTT.

The CDR3 protein is CASTRQGAAYEQYF. Here the CDR3 DNA reads TGTGCCAGCACCCGACAGGGGGCGGCCTACGAGCAGTACTTC. The chain couples TRBV2 to TRBJ2-7, with 10 bases that match TRBD1. V gave up 7 bases and J gave up 2 bases; unmatched junction bases: 5. From germline, CDR1 is SNHLY and CDR2 FYNNEI. The CDR3 has 14 amino acids.

V is TRBV30 and J is TRBJ2-7; D is undetermined. Trimming removed 1 base at V and 4 bases at J, with 11 bases between. The CDR3 contains 13 residues. The germline CDR1 and CDR2 sequences are GTSNPN and SVGIG (reference sequence). The CDR3 region is CAWSASDWYEQYF. CDR3 in DNA: TGTGCCTGGAGTGCCTCAGACTGGTACGAGCAGTACTTC.

J is TRBJ1-5 and V is TRBV9; 10 positions agree with TRBD1. CDR1 is SGDLS and CDR2 is YYNGEE in the germline V gene. This CDR3 comprises 17 residues. J lost 4 bases, V lost 2 bases, and 9 bases had no gene match. The CDR3: CASSVGTGERTNQPQHF. The DNA for the CDR3 is TGTGCCAGCAGCGTGGGGACAGGGGAAAGGACAAATCAGCCCCAGCATTTT. The full variable domain, its missing parts supplied by reference TRBV9 and TRBJ1-5, is DSGVTQTPKHLITATGQRVTLRCSPRSGDLSVYWYQQSLDQGLQFLIQYYNGEERAKGNILERFSAQQFPDLHSELNLSSLELGDSALYFCASSVGTGERTNQPQHFGDGTRLSIL.

The CDR3 is CASSLLSPPGDTEAFF. CDR3 coding DNA: TGCGCCAGCAGCTTGCTGAGTCCTCCAGGGGACACTGAAGCTTTCTTT. The chain is built from TRBV5-1 and TRBJ1-1, with a possible D match to TRBD1 (6 bases). V was pared by 1 base and J by 3 bases, with 16 bases between. The CDR3 extends over 16 amino acids. Per the germline V gene, CDR1 is SGHRS and CDR2 is YFSETQ.

This rearrangement joins TRBV19 to TRBJ1-1; D uncertain. The germline V gene encodes CDR1 LNHDA and CDR2 SQIVND (reference sequence). V lost 5 bases and J lost 3, with 10 bases in between. The CDR3 runs 13 residues. The CDR3 reads CASSASRDTEAFF. CDR3 nucleotides: TGTGCCAGTAGTGCCTCCCGCGACACTGAAGCTTTCTTT.

J is TRBJ1-2 and V is TRBV6-5; D uncertain. The CDR3 extends over 14 amino acids. Per the germline V gene, CDR1 is MNHEY and CDR2 is SVGAGI. V gave up 6 bases and J gave up 0 bases, with 11 bases separating them. The CDR3 spells CASSRTVSNYGYTF. CDR3 nucleotides: TGTGCCAGCAGCCGGACGGTTTCTAACTATGGCTACACCTTC.

The J gene is TRBJ2-6, the V gene TRBV18; D ambiguous. V gave up 4 bases and J gave up 1 base, with 5 bases separating them. The CDR3 has 14 residues. The germline V gene encodes CDR1 KGHSH and CDR2 LQKENI. The CDR3 DNA follows: TGTGCCAGCTCACAGGAATCTGGGGCCAACGTCCTGACTTTC. This translates into CASSQESGANVLTF.

This sequence joins TRBV29-1 and TRBJ1-4, with no clear D. The CDR3 is 15 residues long. The V end was cut by 5 bases, the J end by 4 bases, with 17 bases between. CDR1 and CDR2 (germline): SQVTM, ANQGSEA. The CDR3 is CSVRVWVFGNEKLFF. CDR3 coding DNA: TGCAGCGTTAGAGTTTGGGTGTTTGGTAATGAAAAACTGTTTTTT. The full variable domain, in which reference TRBV29-1 and TRBJ1-4 provide the parts outside the CDR3, is SAVISQKPSRDICQRGTSLTIQCQVDSQVTMMFWYRQQPGQSLTLIATANQGSEATYESGFVIDKFPISRPNLTFSTLTVSNMSPEDSSIYLCSVRVWVFGNEKLFFGSGTQLSVL.

The chain employs TRBV7-2 and TRBJ2-1, with 8 bases matching TRBD1. The trim removed 1 base at V and 3 bases at J, leaving 2 bases unmatched. The CDR3 has 15 amino acids. Per the germline V gene, CDR1 is SGHTA and CDR2 is FQGNSA. In nucleotides, the CDR3 is TGTGCCAGCAGCTTAGAACAGGGGGTCTACAATGAGCAGTTCTTC. This encodes CASSLEQGVYNEQFF.

This chain connects TRBV9 to TRBJ2-1; 12 bases fit TRBD1. The trim removed 4 bases at V and 11 bases at J, leaving 10 bases unmatched. The germline V gene has CDR1 SGDLS and CDR2 YYNGEE. CDR3 size: 15 residues. CDR3 in amino acids: CASSPHGTGGYQQFF. CDR3 DNA: TGTGCCAGCAGCCCCCATGGGACAGGGGGCTATCAGCAGTTCTTC.

This clone was detected once. The chain is built from TRBV7-9 and TRBJ2-4; 9 nucleotides match TRBD1. After removal of 7 bases from V and 4 bases from J, the junction contained 5 bases not matched to a gene. Germline CDR1 SEHNR, CDR2 FQNEAQ (reference sequence). The CDR3 runs to 14 residues. The CDR3 loop reads CASTPGTGKNIQYF. The CDR3 DNA reads TGTGCCAGCACCCCCGGGACAGGGAAAAACATTCAGTACTTC.

The V call is TRBV2, the J call TRBJ2-5; D is ambiguous. This CDR3 is built from 13 residues. The germline V and J ends were trimmed by 5 bases and 0 bases, with 7 bases remaining between them. In germline, CDR1 is SNHLY, CDR2 FYNNEI. As DNA, the CDR3 is TGTGCCAGCAGTAAAGGGTACCAAGAGACCCAGTACTTC. This gives the protein CASSKGYQETQYF.

This chain uses TRBV5-4 with TRBJ2-7; D is unresolved. Trimming left V 2 bases short and J 3 bases short, with 9 bases between. CDR1 SGHNT and CDR2 YYREEE come from the germline V gene (reference sequence). The CDR3 length is 13 residues. The CDR3 reads CASSLPSSYEQYF. As DNA, the CDR3 is TGTGCCAGCAGCTTACCATCCAGCTACGAGCAGTACTTC.

This chain joins TRBV30 and TRBJ1-4; 9 positions match TRBD1. V shed 1 base, J shed 8 bases, and the junction held 11 bases outside the gene matches. The CDR3 runs to 16 residues. CDR1 is GTSNPN, CDR2 SVGIG, per germline (reference sequence). The CDR3 DNA is TGTGCCTGGAGTGAGGAGGGACAGGGTGGAGGGGAAAAACTGTTTTTT. It codes for CAWSEEGQGGGEKLFF.

The chain uses TRBV5-1 and TRBJ1-1; D is unclear. The V end was cut by 3 bases, the J end by 1 base, with 7 bases between. The germline CDR1 and CDR2 sequences are SGHRS and YFSETQ. The CDR3 sequence is 13 residues long. The CDR3: CASSSLGNTEAFF. CDR3 bases: TGCGCCAGCAGCTCATTAGGGAACACTGAAGCTTTCTTT. Full variable domain (rest looked up from reference TRBV5-1 and TRBJ1-1): KAGVTQTPRYLIKTRGQQVTLSCSPISGHRSVSWYQQTPGQGLQFLFEYFSETQRNKGNFPGRFSGRQFSNSRSEMNVSTLELGDSALYLCASSSLGNTEAFFGQGTRLTVV.

This chain connects TRBV9 to TRBJ1-1, with 12 bases lining up with TRBD1. Germline V gene sequence: CDR1 SGDLS, CDR2 YYNGEE. Unmatched junction bases numbered 4, after V lost 6 bases and J lost 1 base. The CDR3 contains 15 residues. The CDR3 spells CASTEGQGANTEAFF. Written as DNA, the CDR3 is TGTGCCAGCACCGAGGGACAGGGGGCGAACACTGAAGCTTTCTTT.

J is TRBJ1-1 and V is TRBV7-8; maybe TRBD1 (6 bases). Germline CDR1 is SGHVS and CDR2 is FQNEAQ. The CDR3 sequence is 13 residues long. Between the trimmed V and J ends, which lost 6 bases and 11 bases, there was a span of 19 bases. In nucleotides, the CDR3 is TGTGCCAGCAGACCCCGCTGGGGGCCTACGGCTTTCTTT. Its protein is CASRPRWGPTAFF. Looking up the rest from reference TRBV7-8 and TRBJ1-1 gives the full variable domain: GAGVSQSPRYKVAKRGQDVALRCDPISGHVSLFWYQQALGQGPEFLTYFQNEAQLDKSGLPSDRFFAERPEGSVSTLKIQRTQQEDSAVYLCASRPRWGPTAFFGQGTRLTVV.

The rearrangement uses TRBV7-2 and TRBJ2-2, with a weak D call TRBD2 (6 bases). Trimming removed 2 bases at V and 2 bases at J, with 12 bases between. There are 16 residues in the CDR3. Looked up from germline, CDR1 is SGHTA and CDR2 is FQGNSA. For the CDR3, the DNA is TGTGCCAGCAGCTTAAGCGGGCCCTCCAACACCGGGGAGCTGTTTTTT. This codes for CASSLSGPSNTGELFF.